The 8 T cell receptor beta chains presented below share a single source sample, sequenced in a study of blood T cell repertoires in COVID-19. Sequenced by immunoSEQ multiplex PCR; TCRdb stores in-frame clones only, minus some. Of more than 70,000 clones listed, roughly 88% are singletons. What was sequenced was peripheral blood. The receptor source for this set is a man aged 50-59 years with active COVID-19.

V and J are TRBV30 and TRBJ1-5; 8 bases align to TRBD1. CDR1 and CDR2 from the germline V gene are GTSNPN and SVGIG (reference sequence). The V segment lost 0 bases and the J segment 5 bases; nucleotides outside the gene matches: 6. The CDR3 consists of 15 residues. The CDR3 DNA sequence: TGTGCCTGGAGTGTACAGGGGGATTATCATCAGCCCCAGCATTTT. This gives the protein CAWSVQGDYHQPQHF.

The V call is TRBV30, the J call TRBJ2-6; D call uncertain. The CDR3 sequence is 14 residues long. Germline V gene lookup returns CDR1 GTSNPN and CDR2 SVGIG (reference sequence). Between the trimmed V and J ends, which lost 7 bases and 1 base, there was a span of 11 bases. CDR3 region: CASLRWSGANVLTF. CDR3 coding DNA: TGTGCCTCTCTCAGGTGGTCTGGGGCCAACGTCCTGACTTTC.

This chain joins TRBV3-1 (or the pseudogene TRBV3-2) and TRBJ2-7; perhaps TRBD2 as D (5 bases). The CDR3 is 12 amino acids. Trimming removed 8 bases at V and 2 bases at J, with 10 bases between. Germline CDR1 is LGHDT and CDR2 is YNNKEL (reference sequence). CDR3 coding DNA: TGTGCCAGCGGGAGTAGAGCCTACGAGCAGTACTTC. Translating it yields CASGSRAYEQYF.

The chain recombines TRBV5-1 with TRBJ1-5; D not resolved. The CDR3 loop spans 13 amino acids. The V end lost 4 bases, the J end lost 4 bases, and 9 bases lay between the germline ends. Per the germline V gene, CDR1 is SGHRS and CDR2 is YFSETQ. The DNA for the CDR3 is TGCGCCAGCAGCCAGGAGGGAAATCAGCCCCAGCATTTT. This sequence encodes CASSQEGNQPQHF.

The V gene is TRBV29-1, the J gene TRBJ2-2; weak D call: TRBD2 (6 bases). Per the germline V gene, CDR1 is SQVTM and CDR2 is ANQGSEA. CDR3 length: 12 amino acids. V lost 2 bases and J lost 8, with 9 bases in between. Written as DNA, the CDR3 is TGCAGCGTTGAATCCGGGGGTGGGGAGCTGTTTTTT. Its translation: CSVESGGGELFF.

This chain connects TRBV7-2 to TRBJ1-3; D is ambiguous. Germline V gene lookup returns CDR1 SGHTA and CDR2 FQGNSA. This CDR3 is 15 amino acids long. Trimming left V 4 bases short and J 2 bases short, with 12 bases between. The CDR3 here is CASSSLAGTGNTIYF. The CDR3 coding sequence is TGTGCCAGCAGCTCATTAGCGGGTACTGGAAACACCATATATTTT.

The chain joins TRBV4-3 to TRBJ1-5, with D hard to call. Trimming removed 0 bases from V and 6 bases from J, with 6 bases in between. Germline V lookup: CDR1 LGHNA, CDR2 YSLEER. This CDR3 contains 13 residues. The CDR3 DNA follows: TGCGCCAGCAGCCAAGATGCGGGTCAGCCCCAGCATTTT. This translates into CASSQDAGQPQHF.

The chain combines TRBV6-2 or TRBV6-3 with TRBJ1-5, with D perhaps TRBD1 (6 bases). Per the germline V gene, CDR1 is MNHEY and CDR2 is SVGEGT. This CDR3 has 15 residues. Trimming removed 4 bases at V and 4 bases at J, with 14 bases between. The CDR3 region has the DNA TGTGCCAGCAGTTTTGGGGGGGCACGGAATCAGCCCCAGCATTTT. This sequence encodes CASSFGGARNQPQHF.